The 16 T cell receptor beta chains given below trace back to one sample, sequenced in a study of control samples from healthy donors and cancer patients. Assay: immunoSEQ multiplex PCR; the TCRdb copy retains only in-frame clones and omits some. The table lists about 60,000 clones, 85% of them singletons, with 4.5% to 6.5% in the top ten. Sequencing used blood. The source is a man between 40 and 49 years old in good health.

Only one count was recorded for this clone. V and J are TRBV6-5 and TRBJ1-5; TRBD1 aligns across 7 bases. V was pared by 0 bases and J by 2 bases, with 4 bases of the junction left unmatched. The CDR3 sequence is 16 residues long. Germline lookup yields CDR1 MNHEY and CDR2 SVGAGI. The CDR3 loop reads CASSYSRGQGNQPQHF. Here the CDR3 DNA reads TGTGCCAGCAGTTACTCAAGGGGGCAGGGCAATCAGCCCCAGCATTTT.

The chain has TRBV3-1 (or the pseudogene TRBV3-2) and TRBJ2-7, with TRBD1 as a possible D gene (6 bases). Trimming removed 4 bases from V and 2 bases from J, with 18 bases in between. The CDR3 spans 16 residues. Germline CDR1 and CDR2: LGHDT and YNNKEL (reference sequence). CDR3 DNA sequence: TGTGCCAGCAGCCGGACCAGGGGAGTAGGGACCTACGAGCAGTACTTC. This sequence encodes CASSRTRGVGTYEQYF.

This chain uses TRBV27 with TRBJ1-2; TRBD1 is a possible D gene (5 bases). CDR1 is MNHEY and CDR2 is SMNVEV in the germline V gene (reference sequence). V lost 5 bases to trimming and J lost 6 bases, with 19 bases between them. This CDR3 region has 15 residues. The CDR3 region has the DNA TGTGCCAGCAGTCAGACCAGGGTGGAACGGGATGGCTACACCTTC. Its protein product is CASSQTRVERDGYTF.

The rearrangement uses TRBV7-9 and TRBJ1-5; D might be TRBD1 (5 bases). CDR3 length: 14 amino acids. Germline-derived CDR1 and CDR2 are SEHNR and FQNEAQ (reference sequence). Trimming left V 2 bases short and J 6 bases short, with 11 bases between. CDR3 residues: CASSLSTAGQPQHF. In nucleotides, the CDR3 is TGTGCCAGCAGCTTATCGACAGCCGGTCAGCCCCAGCATTTT.

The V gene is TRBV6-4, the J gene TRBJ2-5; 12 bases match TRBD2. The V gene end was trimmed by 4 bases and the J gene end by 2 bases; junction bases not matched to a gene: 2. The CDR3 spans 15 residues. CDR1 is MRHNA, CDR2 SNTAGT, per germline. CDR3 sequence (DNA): TGTGCCAGCAGTGCGACTAGCGGGGGACAAGAGACCCAGTACTTC. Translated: CASSATSGGQETQYF.

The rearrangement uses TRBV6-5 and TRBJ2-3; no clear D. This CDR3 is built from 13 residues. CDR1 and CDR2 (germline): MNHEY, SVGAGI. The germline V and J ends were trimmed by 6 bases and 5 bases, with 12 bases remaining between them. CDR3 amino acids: CASSRTDRDTQYF. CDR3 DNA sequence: TGTGCCAGCAGCCGAACAGATAGAGATACGCAGTATTTT.

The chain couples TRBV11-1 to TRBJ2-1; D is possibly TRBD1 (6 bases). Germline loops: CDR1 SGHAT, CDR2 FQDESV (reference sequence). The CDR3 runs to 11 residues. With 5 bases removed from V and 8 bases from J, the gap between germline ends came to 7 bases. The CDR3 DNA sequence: TGTGCCAGCAGCCCAGGGGATGAGCAGTTCTTC. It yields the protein CASSPGDEQFF.

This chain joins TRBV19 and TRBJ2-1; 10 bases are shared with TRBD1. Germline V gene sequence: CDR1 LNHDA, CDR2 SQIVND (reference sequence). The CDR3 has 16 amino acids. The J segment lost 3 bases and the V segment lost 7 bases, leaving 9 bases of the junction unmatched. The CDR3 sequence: CASMPGQGSYYNEQFF. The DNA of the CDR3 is TGTGCCAGTATGCCGGGACAGGGGTCCTACTACAATGAGCAGTTCTTC.

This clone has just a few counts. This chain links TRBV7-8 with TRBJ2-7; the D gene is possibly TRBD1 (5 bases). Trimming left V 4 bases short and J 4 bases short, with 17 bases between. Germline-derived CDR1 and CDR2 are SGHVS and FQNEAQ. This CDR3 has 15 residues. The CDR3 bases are TGTGCCAGCAGCTCAACCCCAGGGTTATTATACGAGCAGTACTTC. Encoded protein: CASSSTPGLLYEQYF.

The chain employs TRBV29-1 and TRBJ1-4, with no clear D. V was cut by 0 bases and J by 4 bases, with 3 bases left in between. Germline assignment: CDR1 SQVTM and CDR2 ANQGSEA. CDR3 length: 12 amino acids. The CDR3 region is CSVEDRNEKLFF. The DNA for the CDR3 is TGCAGCGTTGAAGACCGTAATGAAAAACTGTTTTTT.

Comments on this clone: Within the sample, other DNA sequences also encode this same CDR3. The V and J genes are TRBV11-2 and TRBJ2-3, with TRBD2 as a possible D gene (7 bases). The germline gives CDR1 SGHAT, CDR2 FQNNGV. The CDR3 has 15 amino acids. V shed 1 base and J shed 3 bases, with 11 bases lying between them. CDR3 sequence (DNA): TGTGCCAGCAGCTTAGGGGCGGGGGCGACAGATACGCAGTATTTT. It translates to CASSLGAGATDTQYF.

The CDR3 loop reads CASSLQGALGDTQYF. DNA of the CDR3: TGTGCCAGCAGCTTACAGGGGGCCCTCGGAGATACGCAGTATTTT. The chain has TRBV7-3 and TRBJ2-3, with 8 bases lining up with TRBD1. The CDR3 length is 15 residues. J gave up 5 bases and V 2 bases, and 6 bases lay outside the gene matches. The germline gives CDR1 SGHTA, CDR2 FQGTGA.

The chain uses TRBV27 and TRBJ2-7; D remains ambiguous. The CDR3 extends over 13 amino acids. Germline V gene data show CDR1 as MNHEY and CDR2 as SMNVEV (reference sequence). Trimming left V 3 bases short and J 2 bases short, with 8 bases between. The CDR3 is CASSFNGPYEQYF. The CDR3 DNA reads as TGTGCCAGCAGTTTTAACGGCCCCTACGAGCAGTACTTC.

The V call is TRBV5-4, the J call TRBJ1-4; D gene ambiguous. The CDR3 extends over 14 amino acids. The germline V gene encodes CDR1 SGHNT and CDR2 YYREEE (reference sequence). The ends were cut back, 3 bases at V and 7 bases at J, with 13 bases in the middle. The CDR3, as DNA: TGTGCCAGCAGCTCGAGACAAAGCTCTGAAAAACTGTTTTTT. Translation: CASSSRQSSEKLFF.

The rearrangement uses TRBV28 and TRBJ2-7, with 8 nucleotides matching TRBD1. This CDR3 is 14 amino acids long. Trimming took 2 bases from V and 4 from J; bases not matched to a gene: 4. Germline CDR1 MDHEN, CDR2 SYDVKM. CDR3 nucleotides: TGTGCCAGCAGTTTAATCGGACAGGGTTACGAGCAGTACTTC. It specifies CASSLIGQGYEQYF.

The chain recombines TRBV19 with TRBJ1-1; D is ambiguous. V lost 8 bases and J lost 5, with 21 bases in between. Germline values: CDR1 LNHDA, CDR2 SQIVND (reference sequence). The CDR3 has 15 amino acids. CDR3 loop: CASQSVADRWTEAFF. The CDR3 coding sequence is TGTGCCAGTCAGTCGGTGGCAGATAGGTGGACTGAAGCTTTCTTT.